Detailed here is one TCR beta chain. Clones were sequenced by immunoSEQ multiplex PCR, and TCRdb holds only the in-frame ones, with some missing. Among around 140,000 clones listed, 80% to 90% were seen once. This sample was included in a study of T cell responses to AZD1222 COVID-19 vaccine. The TCR sequence derives from an adult in good health. This specimen consisted of peripheral blood, obtained on day 0 of AZD1222 vaccination.

Here the CDR3 reads CASTPGAGGGYEQYF. CDR3 DNA: TGTGCCAGCACCCCTGGTGCGGGAGGAGGTTACGAGCAGTACTTC. The chain combines TRBV28 with TRBJ2-7; TRBD2 matches 8 bases. V was pared by 7 bases and J by 4 bases, with 12 bases of the junction left unmatched. Germline loops: CDR1 MDHEN, CDR2 SYDVKM. This CDR3 has 15 amino acids.